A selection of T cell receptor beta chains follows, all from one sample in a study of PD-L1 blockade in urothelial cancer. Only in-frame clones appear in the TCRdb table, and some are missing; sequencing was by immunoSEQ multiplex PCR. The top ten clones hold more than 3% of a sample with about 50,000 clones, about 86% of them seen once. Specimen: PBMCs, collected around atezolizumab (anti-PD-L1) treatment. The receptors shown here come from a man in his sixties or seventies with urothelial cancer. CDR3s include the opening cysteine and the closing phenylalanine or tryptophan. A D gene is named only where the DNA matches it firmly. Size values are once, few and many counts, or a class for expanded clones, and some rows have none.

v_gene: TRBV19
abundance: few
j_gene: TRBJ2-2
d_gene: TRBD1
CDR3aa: CATRDRGDTGELFF
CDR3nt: TGTGCCACTAGGGACAGGGGCGACACCGGGGAGCTGTTTTTT

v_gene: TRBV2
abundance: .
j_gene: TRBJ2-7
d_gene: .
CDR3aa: CASREYEQYF
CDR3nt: TGTGCCAGCAGAGAGTACGAGCAGTACTTC

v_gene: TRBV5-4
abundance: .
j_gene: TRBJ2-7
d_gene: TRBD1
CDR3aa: CASSLQGSHEQYF
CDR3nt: TGTGCCAGCAGCTTACAGGGGTCCCACGAGCAGTACTTC

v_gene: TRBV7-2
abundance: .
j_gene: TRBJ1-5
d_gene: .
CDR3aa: CASSTGTPYSNQPQHF
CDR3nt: TGTGCCAGCAGCACCGGGACACCTTATAGCAATCAGCCCCAGCATTTT

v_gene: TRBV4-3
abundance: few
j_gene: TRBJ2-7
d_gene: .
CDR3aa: CASSQVREVGEQYF
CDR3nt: TGCGCCAGCAGCCAAGTGAGAGAGGTTGGCGAGCAGTACTTC

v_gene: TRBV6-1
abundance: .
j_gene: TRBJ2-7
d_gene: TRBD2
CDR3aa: CASSKRGARPEQYF
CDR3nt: TGTGCCAGCAGCAAGCGGGGGGCCAGGCCCGAGCAGTACTTC

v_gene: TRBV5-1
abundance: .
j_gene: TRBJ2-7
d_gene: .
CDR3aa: CASSFGLLAYSYEQYF
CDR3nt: TGCGCCAGCAGCTTTGGACTGCTAGCTTACTCCTACGAGCAGTACTTC

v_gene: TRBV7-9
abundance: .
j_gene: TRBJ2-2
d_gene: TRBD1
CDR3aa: CASSRQGITDTGELFF
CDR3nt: TGTGCCAGCAGCCGACAGGGAATTACCGACACCGGGGAGCTGTTTTTT

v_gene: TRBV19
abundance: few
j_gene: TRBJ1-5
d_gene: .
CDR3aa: CASSGTGFWQPQHF
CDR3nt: TGTGCCAGTAGTGGAACAGGGTTTTGGCAGCCCCAGCATTTT

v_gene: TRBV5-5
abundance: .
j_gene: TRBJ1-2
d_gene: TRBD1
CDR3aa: CASSSPAGTGSFSGYGYTF
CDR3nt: TGTGCCAGCAGCTCCCCCGCCGGGACAGGATCTTTTTCAGGCTATGGCTACACCTTC

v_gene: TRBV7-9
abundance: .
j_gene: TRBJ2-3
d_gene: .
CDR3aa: CASSLERFTDTQYF
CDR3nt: TGTGCCAGCAGCTTAGAGAGATTCACAGATACGCAGTATTTT

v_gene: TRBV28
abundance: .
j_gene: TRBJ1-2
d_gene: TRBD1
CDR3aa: CASSSAPGQGNYGYTF
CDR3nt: TGTGCCAGCAGTTCCGCTCCGGGACAGGGAAACTATGGCTACACCTTC

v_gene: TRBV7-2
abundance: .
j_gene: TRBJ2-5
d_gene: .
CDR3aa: CASSPRDSGSVTQYF
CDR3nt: TGTGCCAGCAGCCCCCGGGACTCTGGGTCGGTTACCCAGTACTTC

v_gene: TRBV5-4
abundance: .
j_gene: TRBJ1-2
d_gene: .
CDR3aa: CASSRDRTYGYTF
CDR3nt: TGTGCCAGCAGCCGTGACAGGACCTATGGCTACACCTTC

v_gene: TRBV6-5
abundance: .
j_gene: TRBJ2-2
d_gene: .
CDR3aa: CASRGSRNTGELFF
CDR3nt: TGTGCCAGTCGGGGGTCCAGAAACACCGGGGAGCTGTTTTTT

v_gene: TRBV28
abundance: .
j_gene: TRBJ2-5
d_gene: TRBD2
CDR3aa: CATGGAQPRQETQYF
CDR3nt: TGTGCCACCGGGGGGGCGCAGCCCCGCCAAGAGACCCAGTACTTC

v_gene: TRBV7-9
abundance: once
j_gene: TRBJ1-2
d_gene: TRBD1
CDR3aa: CASSQQGNYGYTF
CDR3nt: TGTGCCAGCAGCCAACAGGGGAACTATGGCTACACCTTC

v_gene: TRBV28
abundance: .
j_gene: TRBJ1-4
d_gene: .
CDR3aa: CASSLLGAWTNEKLFF
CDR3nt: TGTGCCAGCAGTTTGTTAGGGGCATGGACTAATGAAAAACTGTTTTTT

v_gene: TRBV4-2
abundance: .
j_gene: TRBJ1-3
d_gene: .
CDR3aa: CASSQDGGGGNTIYF
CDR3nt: TGTGCCAGCAGCCAAGATGGGGGAGGGGGAAACACCATATATTTT

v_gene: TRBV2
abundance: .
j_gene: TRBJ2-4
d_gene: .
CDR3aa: CASSTGFIQYF
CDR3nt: TGTGCCAGCAGCACAGGGTTCATTCAGTACTTC

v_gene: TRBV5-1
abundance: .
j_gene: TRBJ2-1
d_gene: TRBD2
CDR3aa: CASCLGLAESNEQFF
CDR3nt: TGCGCCAGCTGCCTGGGACTAGCGGAAAGCAATGAGCAGTTCTTC

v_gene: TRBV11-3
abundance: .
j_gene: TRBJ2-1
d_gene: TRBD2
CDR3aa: CASSPRGSGSSYNEQFF
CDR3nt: TGTGCCAGCAGCCCCCGAGGTAGCGGGAGCTCCTACAATGAGCAGTTCTTC

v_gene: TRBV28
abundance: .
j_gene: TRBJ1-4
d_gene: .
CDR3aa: CASSLQESNEKLFF
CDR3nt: TGTGCCAGCAGTTTACAGGAATCTAATGAAAAACTGTTTTTT

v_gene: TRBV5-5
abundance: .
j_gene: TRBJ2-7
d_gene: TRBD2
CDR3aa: CASSSSWTSGGVPYEQYF
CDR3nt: TGTGCCAGCAGCTCCAGCTGGACTAGCGGGGGGGTTCCCTACGAGCAGTACTTC

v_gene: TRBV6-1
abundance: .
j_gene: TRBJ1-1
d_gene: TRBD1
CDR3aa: CATPGQGNTEAFF
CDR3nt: TGTGCCACCCCGGGACAGGGGAACACTGAAGCTTTCTTT

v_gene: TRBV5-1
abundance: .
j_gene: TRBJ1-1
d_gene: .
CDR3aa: CASSLQENTEAFF
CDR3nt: TGCGCCAGCAGCTTGCAGGAGAACACTGAAGCTTTCTTT

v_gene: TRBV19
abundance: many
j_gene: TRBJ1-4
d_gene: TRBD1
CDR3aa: CASCSTGEGGKLFF
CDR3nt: TGTGCCAGTTGCTCGACAGGGGAGGGCGGAAAACTGTTTTTT

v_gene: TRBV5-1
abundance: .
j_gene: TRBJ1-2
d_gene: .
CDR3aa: CASSLEGQPYYGYTF
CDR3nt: TGCGCCAGCAGCTTGGAAGGACAGCCCTACTATGGCTACACCTTC

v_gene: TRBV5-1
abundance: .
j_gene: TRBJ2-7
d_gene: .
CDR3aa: CASSSIDRWYEQYF
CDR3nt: TGCGCCAGCAGCTCTATAGACAGGTGGTACGAGCAGTACTTC

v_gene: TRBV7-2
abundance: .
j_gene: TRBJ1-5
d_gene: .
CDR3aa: CAIARGAGQPQHF
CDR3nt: TGTGCCATAGCTCGGGGGGCCGGTCAGCCCCAGCATTTT

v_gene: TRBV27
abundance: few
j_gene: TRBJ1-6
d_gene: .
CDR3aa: CASSPRHESPLHF
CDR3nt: TGTGCCAGCAGTCCCAGACACGAATCACCCCTCCACTTT

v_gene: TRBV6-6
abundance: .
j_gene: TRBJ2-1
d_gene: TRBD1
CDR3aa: CASSTGENSYNEQFF
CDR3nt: TGTGCCAGCAGTACAGGGGAGAACTCCTACAATGAGCAGTTCTTC

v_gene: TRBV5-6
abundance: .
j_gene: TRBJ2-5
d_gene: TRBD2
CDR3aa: CASSLIPSGGARETQYF
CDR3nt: TGTGCCAGCAGCTTGATTCCTAGCGGGGGGGCAAGGGAGACCCAGTACTTC

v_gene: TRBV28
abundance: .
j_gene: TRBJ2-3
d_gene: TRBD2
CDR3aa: CASSSTSGRTDTQYF
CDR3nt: TGTGCCAGCAGCTCTACTAGCGGGAGAACAGATACGCAGTATTTT

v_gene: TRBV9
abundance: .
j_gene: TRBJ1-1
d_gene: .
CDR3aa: CASSATGTMNTEAFF
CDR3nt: TGTGCCAGCAGCGCGACAGGAACCATGAACACTGAAGCTTTCTTT

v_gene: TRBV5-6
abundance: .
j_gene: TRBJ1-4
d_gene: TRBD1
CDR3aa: CASSDWTGLGNEKLFF
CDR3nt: TGTGCCAGCAGCGACTGGACAGGGCTTGGTAATGAAAAACTGTTTTTT

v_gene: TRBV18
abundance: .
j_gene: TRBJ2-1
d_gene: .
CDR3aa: CASSPLPTGSNEQFF
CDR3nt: TGTGCCAGCTCACCACTGCCGACAGGTAGCAATGAGCAGTTCTTC

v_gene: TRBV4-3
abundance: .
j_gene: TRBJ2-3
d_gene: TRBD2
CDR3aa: CASSQDQTSGFTDTQYF
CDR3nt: TGCGCCAGCAGCCAAGATCAAACTAGCGGTTTCACAGATACGCAGTATTTT

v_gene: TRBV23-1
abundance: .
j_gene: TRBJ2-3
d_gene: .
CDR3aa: CASSRIGGNTDTQYF
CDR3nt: TGCGCCAGCAGCCGCATCGGCGGAAACACAGATACGCAGTATTTT

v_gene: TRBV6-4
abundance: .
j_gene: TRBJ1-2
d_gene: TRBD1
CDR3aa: CASSDTGTGIVDGYTF
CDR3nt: TGTGCCAGCAGTGACACCGGGACAGGGATAGTGGATGGCTACACCTTC

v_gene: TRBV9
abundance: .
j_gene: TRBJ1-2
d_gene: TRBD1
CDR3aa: CASSANQQGIHGYTF
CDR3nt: TGTGCCAGCAGCGCTAACCAACAGGGGATTCACGGCTACACCTTC

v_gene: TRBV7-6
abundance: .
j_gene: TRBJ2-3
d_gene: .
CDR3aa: CASRREMGTDTQYF
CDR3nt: TGTGCCAGCAGAAGGGAGATGGGCACAGATACGCAGTATTTT